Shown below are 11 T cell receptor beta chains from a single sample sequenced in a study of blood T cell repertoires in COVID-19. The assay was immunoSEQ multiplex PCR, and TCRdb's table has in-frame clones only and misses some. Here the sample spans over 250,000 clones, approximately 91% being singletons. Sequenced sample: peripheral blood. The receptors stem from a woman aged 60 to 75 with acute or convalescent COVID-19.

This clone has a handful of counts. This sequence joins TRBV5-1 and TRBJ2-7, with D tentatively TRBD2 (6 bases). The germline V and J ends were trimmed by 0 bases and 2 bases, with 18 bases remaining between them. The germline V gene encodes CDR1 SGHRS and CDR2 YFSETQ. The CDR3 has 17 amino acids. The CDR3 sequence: CASSLAEGPGDTYEQYF. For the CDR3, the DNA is TGCGCCAGCAGCTTGGCCGAGGGGCCGGGAGATACCTACGAGCAGTACTTC.

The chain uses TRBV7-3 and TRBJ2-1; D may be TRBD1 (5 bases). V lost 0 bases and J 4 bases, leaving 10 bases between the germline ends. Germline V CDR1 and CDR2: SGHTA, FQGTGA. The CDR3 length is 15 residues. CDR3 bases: TGTGCCAGCAGCTTAACGCAGGGATATTACAATGAGCAGTTCTTC. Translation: CASSLTQGYYNEQFF.

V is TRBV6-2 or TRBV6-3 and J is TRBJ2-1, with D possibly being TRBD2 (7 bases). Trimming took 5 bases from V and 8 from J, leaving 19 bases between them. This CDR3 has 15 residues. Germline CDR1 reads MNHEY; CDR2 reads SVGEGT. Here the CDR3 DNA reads TGTGCCAGCAGTGACATGGGCGGGGGCTGGGATGAGCAGTTCTTC. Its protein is CASSDMGGGWDEQFF.

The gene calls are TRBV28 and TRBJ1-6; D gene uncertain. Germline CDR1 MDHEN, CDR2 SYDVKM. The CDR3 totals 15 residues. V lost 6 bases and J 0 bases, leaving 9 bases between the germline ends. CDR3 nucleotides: TGTGCCAGCAGAGTCTACAGCTCCTATAATTCACCCCTCCACTTT. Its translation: CASRVYSSYNSPLHF.

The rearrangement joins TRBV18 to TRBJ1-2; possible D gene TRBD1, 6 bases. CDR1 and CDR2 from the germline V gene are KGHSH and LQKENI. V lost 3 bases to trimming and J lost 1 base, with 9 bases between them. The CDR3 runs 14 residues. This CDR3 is CASSPQDSNYGYTF. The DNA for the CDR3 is TGTGCCAGCTCACCGCAGGACAGTAACTATGGCTACACCTTC.

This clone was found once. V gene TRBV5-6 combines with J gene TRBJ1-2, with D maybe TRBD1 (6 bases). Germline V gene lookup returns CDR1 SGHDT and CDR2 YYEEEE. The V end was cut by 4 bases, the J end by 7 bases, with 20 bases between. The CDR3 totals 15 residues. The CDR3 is CASSPVDRIEGGYTF. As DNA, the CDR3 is TGTGCCAGCAGCCCAGTCGACAGGATTGAGGGTGGCTACACCTTC.

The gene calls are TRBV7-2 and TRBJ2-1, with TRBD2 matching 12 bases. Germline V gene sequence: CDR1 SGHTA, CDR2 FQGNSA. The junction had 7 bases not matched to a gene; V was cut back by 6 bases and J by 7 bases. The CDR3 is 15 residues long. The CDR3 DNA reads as TGTGCCAGCAGACCACTAGCGGGGGGCGGGAATGAGCAGTTCTTC. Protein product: CASRPLAGGGNEQFF. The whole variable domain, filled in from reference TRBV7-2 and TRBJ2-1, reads GAGVSQSPSNKVTEKGKDVELRCDPISGHTALYWYRQSLGQGLEFLIYFQGNSAPDKSGLPSDRFSAERTGGSVSTLTIQRTQQEDSAVYLCASRPLAGGGNEQFFGPGTRLTVL.

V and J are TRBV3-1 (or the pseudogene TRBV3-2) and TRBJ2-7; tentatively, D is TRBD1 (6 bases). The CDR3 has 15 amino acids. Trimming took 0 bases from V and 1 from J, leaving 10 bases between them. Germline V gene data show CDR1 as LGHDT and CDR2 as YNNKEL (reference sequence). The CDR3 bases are TGTGCCAGCAGCCAAGACAGGGGTAGGTCCTACGAGCAGTACTTC. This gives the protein CASSQDRGRSYEQYF.

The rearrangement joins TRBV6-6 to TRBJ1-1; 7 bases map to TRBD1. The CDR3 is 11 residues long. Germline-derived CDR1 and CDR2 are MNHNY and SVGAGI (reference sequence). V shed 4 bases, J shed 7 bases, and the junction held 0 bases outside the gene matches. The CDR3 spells CASSSGGEAFF. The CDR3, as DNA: TGTGCCAGCAGTTCAGGGGGTGAAGCTTTCTTT.

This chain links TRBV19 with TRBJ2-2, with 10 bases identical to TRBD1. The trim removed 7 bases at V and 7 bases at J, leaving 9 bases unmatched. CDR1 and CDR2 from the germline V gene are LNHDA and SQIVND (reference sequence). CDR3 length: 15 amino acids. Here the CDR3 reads CASKTGTGDVGELFF. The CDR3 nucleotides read TGTGCCAGTAAAACCGGGACAGGGGATGTCGGGGAGCTGTTTTTT.

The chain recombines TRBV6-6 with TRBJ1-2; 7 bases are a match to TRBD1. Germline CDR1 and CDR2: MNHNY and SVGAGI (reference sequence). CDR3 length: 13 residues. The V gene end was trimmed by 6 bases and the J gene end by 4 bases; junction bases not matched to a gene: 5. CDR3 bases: TGTGCCAGCAGCCCGGGACAGACCTATGGCTACACCTTC. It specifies CASSPGQTYGYTF.